The clone carrying this TCR beta chain was seen repeatedly, ten times or more. This sample stems from a study of regulatory T cells in long-lasting Graves disease. Background on the study: Duration of antithyroid drug therapy among newly diagnosed Graves' patients was under 3 months.

Time point denoted: newly diagnosed GD, antithyroid drugs for less than 3 months. PBMC-extracted RNA yielded the TCR library. EDTA tubes held approximately 10 milliliters of peripheral blood from each patient. With iRepertoire HTBI primers and Arm-PCR of CDR3 regions, TCR beta libraries were built. Via MiXCR, TCRdb re-called the multiplex PCR reads, giving one row per CDR3 protein. The sample contains approximately 300,000 distinct CDR3 sequences, over 15% of which appear only once. This clonotype originated in a female donor with Graves disease. The sequencing used peripheral blood mononuclear cells (PBMCs), collected at new diagnosis, from a patient treated with antithyroid drugs.

CDR3 residues: CSAQPRTSGKGETQYF. CDR3 in DNA: TGCAGTGCCCAACCCCGGACTAGCGGGAAAGGCGAGACCCAGTACTTC. The rearrangement uses TRBV20-1 and TRBJ2-5; 12 bases map to TRBD2. The CDR3 is 16 amino acids. V shed 6 bases and J 5 bases; nucleotides not matched to a gene: 13. Germline CDR1 is DFQATT and CDR2 is SNEGSKA (reference sequence).